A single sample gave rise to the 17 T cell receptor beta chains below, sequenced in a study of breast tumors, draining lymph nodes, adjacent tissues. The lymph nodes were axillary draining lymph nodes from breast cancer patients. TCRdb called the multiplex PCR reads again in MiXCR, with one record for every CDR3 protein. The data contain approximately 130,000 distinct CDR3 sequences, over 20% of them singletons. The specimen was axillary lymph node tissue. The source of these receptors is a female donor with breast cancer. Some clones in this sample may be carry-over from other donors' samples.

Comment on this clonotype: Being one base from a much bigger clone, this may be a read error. The CDR3 sequence is CASSQDYRALGEQFF. CDR3 DNA: TGTGCCAGCAGCCAAGATTACAGGGCCCTCGGAGAGCAGTTCTTC. This chain connects TRBV4-2 to TRBJ2-1; TRBD1 is a possible D gene (6 bases). CDR1 and CDR2 from the germline V gene are LGHNA and YNFKEQ. V was shortened by 0 bases and J by 10 bases, with 16 bases between the two germline ends. The CDR3 has 15 residues.

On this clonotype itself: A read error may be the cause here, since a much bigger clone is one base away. The CDR3 sequence is CASLSGADTQYF. CDR3 DNA: TGTGCCAGCTTGAGTGGCGCAGATACGCAGTATTTT. V is TRBV6-1 and J is TRBJ2-3; D gene unclear. Trimming pared 8 bases from V and 4 bases from J, leaving 10 bases between. This CDR3 comprises 12 residues. Germline V CDR1 and CDR2: MNHNS, SASEGT.

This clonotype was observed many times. The CDR3 nucleotides read TGTGCCAGCAGACCGACAGGGGAGGGTAATCAGCCCCAGCATTTT. Amino acids: CASRPTGEGNQPQHF. The V gene is TRBV12-3 or TRBV12-4, the J gene TRBJ1-5, with 8 nucleotides matching TRBD1. V lost 6 bases and J lost 4; bases outside the gene matches: 8. The CDR3 has 15 residues.

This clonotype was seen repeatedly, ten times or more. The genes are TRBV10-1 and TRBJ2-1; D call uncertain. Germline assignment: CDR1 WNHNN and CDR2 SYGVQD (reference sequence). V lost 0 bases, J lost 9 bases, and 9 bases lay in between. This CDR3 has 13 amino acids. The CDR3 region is CASSESAWGEQFF. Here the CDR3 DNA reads TGCGCCAGCAGTGAGTCGGCTTGGGGTGAGCAGTTCTTC.

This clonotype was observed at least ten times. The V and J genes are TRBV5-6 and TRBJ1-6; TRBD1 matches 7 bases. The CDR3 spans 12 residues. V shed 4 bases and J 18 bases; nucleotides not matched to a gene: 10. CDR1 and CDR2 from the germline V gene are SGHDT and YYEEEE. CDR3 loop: CASSQRGLSPHF. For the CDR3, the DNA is TGTGCCAGCAGCCAAAGGGGGCTGTCCCCCCACTTT.

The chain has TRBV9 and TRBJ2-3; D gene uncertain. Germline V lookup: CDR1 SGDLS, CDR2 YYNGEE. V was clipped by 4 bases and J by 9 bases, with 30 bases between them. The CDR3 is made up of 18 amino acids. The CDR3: CASSSPLKITEVRSTQYF. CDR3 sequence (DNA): TGTGCCAGCAGCTCCCCCCTTAAGATTACAGAGGTAAGATCGACGCAGTATTTT.

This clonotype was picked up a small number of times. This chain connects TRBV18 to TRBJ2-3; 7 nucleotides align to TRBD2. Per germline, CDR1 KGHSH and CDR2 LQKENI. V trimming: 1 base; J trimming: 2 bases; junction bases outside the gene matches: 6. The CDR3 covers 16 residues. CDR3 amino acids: CASSPRLATATDTQYF. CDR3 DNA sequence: TGTGCCAGCTCACCACGACTAGCCACAGCCACAGATACGCAGTATTTT.

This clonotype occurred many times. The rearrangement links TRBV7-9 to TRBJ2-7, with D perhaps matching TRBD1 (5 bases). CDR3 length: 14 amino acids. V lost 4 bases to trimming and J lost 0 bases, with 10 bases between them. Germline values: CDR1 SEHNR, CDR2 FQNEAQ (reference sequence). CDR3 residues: CASSYDSFSYEQYF. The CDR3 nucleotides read TGTGCCAGCAGCTACGACAGCTTCTCCTACGAGCAGTACTTC. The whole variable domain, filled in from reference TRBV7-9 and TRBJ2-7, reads DTGVSQNPRHKITKRGQNVTFRCDPISEHNRLYWYRQTLGQGPEFLTYFQNEAQLEKSRLLSDRFSAERPKGSFSTLEIQRTEQGDSAMYLCASSYDSFSYEQYFGPGTRLTVT.

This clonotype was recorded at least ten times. CDR3 DNA sequence: TGTGCCAGCAGCCCCCGGAGAGAGAGCTCCTACGAGCAGTACTTC. This translates into CASSPRRESSYEQYF. The chain carries TRBV14 and TRBJ2-7; the D is unclear. Germline V gene sequence: CDR1 SGHDN, CDR2 FVKESK. V was cut by 4 bases and J by 0 bases, with 13 bases left in between. CDR3 length: 15 residues.

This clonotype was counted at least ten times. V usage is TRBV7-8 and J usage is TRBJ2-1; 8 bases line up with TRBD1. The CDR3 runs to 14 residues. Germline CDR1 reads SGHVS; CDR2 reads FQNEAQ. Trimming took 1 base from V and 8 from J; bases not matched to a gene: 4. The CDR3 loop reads CASSLGDRTHEQFF. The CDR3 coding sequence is TGTGCCAGCAGCTTAGGGGACAGGACACATGAGCAGTTCTTC.

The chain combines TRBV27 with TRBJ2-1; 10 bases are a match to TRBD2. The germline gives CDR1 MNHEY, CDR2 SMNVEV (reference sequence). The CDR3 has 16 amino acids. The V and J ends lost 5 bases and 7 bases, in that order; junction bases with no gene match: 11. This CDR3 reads CASSTALAGVINEQFF. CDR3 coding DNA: TGTGCCAGCAGTACCGCCCTAGCGGGAGTTATAAATGAGCAGTTCTTC.

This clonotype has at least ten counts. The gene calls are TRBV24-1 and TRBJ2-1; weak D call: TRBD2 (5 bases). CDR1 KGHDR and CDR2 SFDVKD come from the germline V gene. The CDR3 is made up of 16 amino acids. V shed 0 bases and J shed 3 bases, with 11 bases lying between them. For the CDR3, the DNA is TGTGCCACCAGTGATTTGTCGGGGAGTCTCTACAATGAGCAGTTCTTC. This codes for CATSDLSGSLYNEQFF.

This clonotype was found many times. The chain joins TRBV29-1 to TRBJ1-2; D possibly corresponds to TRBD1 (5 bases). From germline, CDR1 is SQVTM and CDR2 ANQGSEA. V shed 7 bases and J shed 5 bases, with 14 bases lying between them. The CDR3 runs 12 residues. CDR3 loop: CSASGGEYGYTF. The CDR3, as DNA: TGCAGCGCCTCGGGAGGGGAGTATGGCTACACCTTC.

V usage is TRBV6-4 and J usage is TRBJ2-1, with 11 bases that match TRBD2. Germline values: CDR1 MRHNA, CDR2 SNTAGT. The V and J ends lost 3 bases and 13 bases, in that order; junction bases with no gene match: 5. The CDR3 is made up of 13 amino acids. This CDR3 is CASSERLAGPQFF. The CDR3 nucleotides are TGTGCCAGCAGTGAGCGACTAGCGGGACCTCAGTTCTTC.

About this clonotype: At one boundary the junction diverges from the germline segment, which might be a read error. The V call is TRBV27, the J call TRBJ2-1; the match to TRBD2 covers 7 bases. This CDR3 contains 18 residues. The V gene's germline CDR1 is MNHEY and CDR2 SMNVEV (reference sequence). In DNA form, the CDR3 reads TGTGCCGGCAGTCTCCGCTCTTCGGGGGGAGGATCCTACAATGAGCAGTTCTTC. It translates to CAGSLRSSGGGSYNEQFF.

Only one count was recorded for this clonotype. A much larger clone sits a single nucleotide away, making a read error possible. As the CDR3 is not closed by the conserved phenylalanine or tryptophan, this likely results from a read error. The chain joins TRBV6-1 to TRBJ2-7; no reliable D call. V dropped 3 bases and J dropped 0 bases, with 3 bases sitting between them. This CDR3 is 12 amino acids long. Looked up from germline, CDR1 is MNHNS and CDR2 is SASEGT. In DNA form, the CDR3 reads TGTGCCAGCAGTGACTTCTCCTACGAGCAGTACCTC. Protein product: CASSDFSYEQYL.

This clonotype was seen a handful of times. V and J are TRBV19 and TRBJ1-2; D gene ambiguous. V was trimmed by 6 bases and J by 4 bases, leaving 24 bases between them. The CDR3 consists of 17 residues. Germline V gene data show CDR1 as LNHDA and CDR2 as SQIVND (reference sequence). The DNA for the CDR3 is TGTGCCAGTAGAAACCGAGGGCGCGAAGACGGCGGCTATGGCTACACCTTC. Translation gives CASRNRGREDGGYGYTF.